This T cell receptor (beta chain) was captured by sequencing in a study of T-cell memory formation after mild COVID-19. Trimming pared 5 bases from V and 5 bases from J, leaving 21 bases between. The CDR3 contains 16 residues. A single record per CDR3 protein comes from TCRdb applying MiXCR to the 5' RACE reads. The sample records just under 550,000 distinct CDR3 sequences, 20% being singletons. Sequences were obtained from PBMCs or a T cell subset sorted from them (not recorded which). This sequence was found in an adult woman who had mild COVID-19 (a few samples of this study predate the infection). Cell type and time point are not known. The chain has TRBV12-3 or TRBV12-4 and TRBJ1-1; TRBD1 might be the D (5 bases). Here the CDR3 DNA reads TGTGCCAGCAGTCCTAGGACAAGCTCCCATGAGACTGAAGCTTTCTTT. It encodes CASSPRTSSHETEAFF.